Below, one T cell receptor beta chain is given with its context. Trimming left V 1 base short and J 3 bases short, with 6 bases between. From germline, CDR1 is LGHDT and CDR2 YNNKEL (reference sequence). There are 13 residues in the CDR3. Sequencing was performed with immunoSEQ multiplex PCR; in TCRdb, only in-frame clones are kept and a portion is missing. Among about 140,000 clones, less than 95% were seen once, and the ten largest hold less than 8.5%. The data were taken from a study of control samples from healthy donors and cancer patients. Input material: blood. The chain recombines TRBV3-1 (or the pseudogene TRBV3-2) with TRBJ1-2; D is unclear. The clonotype originates from a man in his late teens or twenties in good health. CDR3 sequence reads: CASSQGRYYGYTF. The CDR3 DNA follows: TGTGCCAGCAGCCAAGGACGGTACTATGGCTACACCTTC.